Described below is a single T cell receptor beta chain sequence and its context. This sample stems from a study of blood T cell repertoires in COVID-19. Assay used: immunoSEQ multiplex PCR; TCRdb lists only in-frame clones, some missing. Of under 200,000 clones in the sample, about 80% were seen once. CDR1 is DFQATT and CDR2 is SNEGSKA in the germline V gene (reference sequence). This CDR3 has 18 amino acids. The junction had 13 bases not matched to a gene; V was cut back by 3 bases and J by 0 bases. V usage is TRBV20-1 and J usage is TRBJ2-2; 7 bases map to TRBD1. The sequence came from an older woman with acute COVID-19. The sample consisted of PBMCs or T cells enriched from blood (not recorded which). The DNA of the CDR3 is TGCAGTGCTAGTTATGGAGAGAGGGGGCCTGCGAACACCGGGGAGCTGTTTTTT. This sequence encodes CSASYGERGPANTGELFF.